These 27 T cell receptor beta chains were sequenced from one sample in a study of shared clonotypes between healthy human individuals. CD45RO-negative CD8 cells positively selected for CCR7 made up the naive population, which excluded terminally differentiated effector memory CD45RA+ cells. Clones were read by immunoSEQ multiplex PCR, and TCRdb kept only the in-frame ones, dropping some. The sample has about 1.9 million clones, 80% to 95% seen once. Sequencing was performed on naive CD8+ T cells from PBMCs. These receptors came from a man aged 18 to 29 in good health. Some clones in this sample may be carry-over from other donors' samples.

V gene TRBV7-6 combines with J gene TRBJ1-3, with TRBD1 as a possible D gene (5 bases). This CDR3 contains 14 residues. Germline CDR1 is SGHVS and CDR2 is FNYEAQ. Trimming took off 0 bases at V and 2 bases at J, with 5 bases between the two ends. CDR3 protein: CASSLAGAGNTIYF. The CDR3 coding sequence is TGTGCCAGCAGCTTAGCAGGGGCTGGAAACACCATATATTTT.

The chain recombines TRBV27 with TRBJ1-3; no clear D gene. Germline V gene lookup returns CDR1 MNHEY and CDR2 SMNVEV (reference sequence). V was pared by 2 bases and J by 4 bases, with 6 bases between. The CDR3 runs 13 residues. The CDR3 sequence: CASSLKGGNTIYF. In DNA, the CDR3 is TGTGCCAGCAGTTTAAAAGGCGGAAACACCATATATTTT.

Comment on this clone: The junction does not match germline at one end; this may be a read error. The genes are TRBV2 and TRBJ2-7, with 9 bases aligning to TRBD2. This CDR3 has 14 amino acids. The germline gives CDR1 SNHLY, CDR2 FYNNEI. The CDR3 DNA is TGTGCCAGCAGTGCTAGCGGGATCTCCCACGAGCAGTACTTC. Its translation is CASSASGISHEQYF.

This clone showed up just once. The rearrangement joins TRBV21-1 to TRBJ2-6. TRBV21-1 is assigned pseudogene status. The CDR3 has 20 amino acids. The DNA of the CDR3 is TGTGCCAGCAGCAAAGATCGGGGACCGGGAAACAACTCTGGGGCCAACGTCCTGACTTTC. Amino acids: CASSKDRGPGNNSGANVLTF.

CDR3 loop: CASGAGGLSQPQHF. The CDR3, as DNA: TGTGCCAGCGGGGCAGGGGGCTTGAGTCAGCCCCAGCATTTT. The chain links TRBV9 to TRBJ1-5, with 8 bases that match TRBD1. Germline V CDR1 and CDR2: SGDLS, YYNGEE. The CDR3 spans 14 residues. V lost 7 bases to trimming and J lost 6 bases; unmatched junction nucleotides: 9.

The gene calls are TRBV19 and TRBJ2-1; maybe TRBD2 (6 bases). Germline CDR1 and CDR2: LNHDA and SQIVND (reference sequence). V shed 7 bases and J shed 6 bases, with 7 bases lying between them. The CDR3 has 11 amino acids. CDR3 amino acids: CASMGGNEQFF. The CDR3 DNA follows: TGTGCCAGTATGGGGGGCAATGAGCAGTTCTTC.

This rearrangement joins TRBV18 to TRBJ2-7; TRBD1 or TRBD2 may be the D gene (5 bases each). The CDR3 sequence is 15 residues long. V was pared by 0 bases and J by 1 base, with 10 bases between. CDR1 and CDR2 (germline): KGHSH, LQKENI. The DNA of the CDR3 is TGTGCCAGCTCACCACCGGGGGATACGTCCTACGAGCAGTACTTC. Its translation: CASSPPGDTSYEQYF.

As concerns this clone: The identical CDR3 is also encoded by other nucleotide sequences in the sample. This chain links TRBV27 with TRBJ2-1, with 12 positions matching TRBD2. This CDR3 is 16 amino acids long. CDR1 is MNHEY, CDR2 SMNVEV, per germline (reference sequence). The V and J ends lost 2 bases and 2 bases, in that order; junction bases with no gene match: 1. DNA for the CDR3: TGTGCCAGCAGTTTAAGACTAGCGGGAGCCTACAATGAGCAGTTCTTC. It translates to CASSLRLAGAYNEQFF.

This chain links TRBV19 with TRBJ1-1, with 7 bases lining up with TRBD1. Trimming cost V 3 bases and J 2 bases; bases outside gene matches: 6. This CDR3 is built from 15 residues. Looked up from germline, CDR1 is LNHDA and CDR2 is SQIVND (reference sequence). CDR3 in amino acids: CASSIEQGINTEAFF. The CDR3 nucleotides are TGTGCCAGTAGTATCGAACAGGGGATCAACACTGAAGCTTTCTTT.

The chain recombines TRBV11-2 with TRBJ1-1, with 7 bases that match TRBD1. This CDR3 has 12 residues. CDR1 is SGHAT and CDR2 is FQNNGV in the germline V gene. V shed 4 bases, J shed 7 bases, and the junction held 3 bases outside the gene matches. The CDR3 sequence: CASSYRGFEAFF. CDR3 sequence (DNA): TGTGCCAGCAGCTACAGGGGTTTTGAAGCTTTCTTT.

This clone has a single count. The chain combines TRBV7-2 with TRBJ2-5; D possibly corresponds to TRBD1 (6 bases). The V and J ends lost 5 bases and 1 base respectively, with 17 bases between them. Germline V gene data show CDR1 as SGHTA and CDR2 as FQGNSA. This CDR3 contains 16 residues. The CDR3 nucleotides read TGTGCCAGCAGCCATCCCCGGACAGTTTTCCAAGAGACCCAGTACTTC. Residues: CASSHPRTVFQETQYF.

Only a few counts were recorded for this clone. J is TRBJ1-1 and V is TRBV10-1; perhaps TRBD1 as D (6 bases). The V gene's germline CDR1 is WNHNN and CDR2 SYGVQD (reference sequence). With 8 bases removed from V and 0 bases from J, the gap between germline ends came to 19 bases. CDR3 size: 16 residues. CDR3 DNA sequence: TGCGCCAGCCATACAGGGAGACCCCACCTGAACACTGAAGCTTTCTTT. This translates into CASHTGRPHLNTEAFF.

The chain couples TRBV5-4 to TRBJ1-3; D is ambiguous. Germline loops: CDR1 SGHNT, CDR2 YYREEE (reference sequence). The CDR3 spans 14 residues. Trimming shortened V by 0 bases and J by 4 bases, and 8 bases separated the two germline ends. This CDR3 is CASSLAQLGNTIYF. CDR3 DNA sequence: TGTGCCAGCAGCTTGGCACAGCTGGGAAACACCATATATTTT.

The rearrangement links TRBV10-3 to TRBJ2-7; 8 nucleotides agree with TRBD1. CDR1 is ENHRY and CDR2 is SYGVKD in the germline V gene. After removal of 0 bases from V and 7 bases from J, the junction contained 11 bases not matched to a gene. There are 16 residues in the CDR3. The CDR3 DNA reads TGTGCCATCAGTGAGTCTGCCGTCCAGGGGGCTGGGGAGCAGTACTTC. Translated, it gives CAISESAVQGAGEQYF.

CDR3 nucleotides: TGTGCCAGCAGTTTCCAGGTCGGACAGCAAGAGACCCAGTACTTC. It is translated as CASSFQVGQQETQYF. The rearrangement links TRBV28 to TRBJ2-5; the D gene is possibly TRBD1 (6 bases). Germline lookup yields CDR1 MDHEN and CDR2 SYDVKM. V gave up 3 bases and J gave up 2 bases, with 13 bases separating them. This CDR3 spans 15 amino acids.

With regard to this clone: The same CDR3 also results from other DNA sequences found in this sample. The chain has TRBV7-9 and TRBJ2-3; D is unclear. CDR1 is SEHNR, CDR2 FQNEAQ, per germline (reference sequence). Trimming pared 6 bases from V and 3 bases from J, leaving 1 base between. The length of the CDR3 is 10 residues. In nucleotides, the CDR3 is TGTGCCAGCAGTACAGATACGCAGTATTTT. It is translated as CASSTDTQYF.

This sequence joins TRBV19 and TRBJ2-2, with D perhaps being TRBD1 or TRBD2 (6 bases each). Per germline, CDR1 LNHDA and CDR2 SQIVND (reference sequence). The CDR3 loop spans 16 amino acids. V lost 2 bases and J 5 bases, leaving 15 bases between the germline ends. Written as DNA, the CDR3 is TGTGCCAGTAGTATAACGTACAGGGAGGATACCGGGGAGCTGTTTTTT. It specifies CASSITYREDTGELFF.

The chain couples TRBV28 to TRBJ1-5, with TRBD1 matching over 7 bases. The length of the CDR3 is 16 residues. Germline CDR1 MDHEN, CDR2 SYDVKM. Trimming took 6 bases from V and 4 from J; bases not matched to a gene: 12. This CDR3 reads CASRRDRDPFNQPQHF. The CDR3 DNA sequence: TGTGCCAGCAGAAGAGACAGGGACCCTTTTAATCAGCCCCAGCATTTT.

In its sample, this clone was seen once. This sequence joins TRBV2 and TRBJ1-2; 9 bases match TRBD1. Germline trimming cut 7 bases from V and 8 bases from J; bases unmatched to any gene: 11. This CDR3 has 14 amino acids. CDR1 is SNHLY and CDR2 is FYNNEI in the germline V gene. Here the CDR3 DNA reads TGTGCCAGCACCAACCCGGGACAGGGTGTAGGCTACACCTTC. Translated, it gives CASTNPGQGVGYTF. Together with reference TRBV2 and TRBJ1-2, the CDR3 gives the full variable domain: EPEVTQTPSHQVTQMGQEVILRCVPISNHLYFYWYRQILGQKVEFLVSFYNNEISEKSEIFDDQFSVERPDGSNFTLKIRSTKLEDSAMYFCASTNPGQGVGYTFGSGTRLTVV.

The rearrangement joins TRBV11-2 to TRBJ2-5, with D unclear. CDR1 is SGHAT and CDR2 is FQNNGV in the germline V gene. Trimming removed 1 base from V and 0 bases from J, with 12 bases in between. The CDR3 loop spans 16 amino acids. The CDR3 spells CASSLGGLKYQETQYF. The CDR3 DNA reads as TGTGCCAGCAGCTTAGGGGGTCTGAAGTACCAAGAGACCCAGTACTTC.

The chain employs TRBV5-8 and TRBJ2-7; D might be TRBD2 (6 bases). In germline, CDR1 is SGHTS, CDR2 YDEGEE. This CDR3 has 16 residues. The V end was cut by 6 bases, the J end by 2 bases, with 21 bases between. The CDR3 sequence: CASTMMWRGGPYEQYF. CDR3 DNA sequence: TGTGCCAGCACCATGATGTGGCGGGGAGGACCCTACGAGCAGTACTTC.

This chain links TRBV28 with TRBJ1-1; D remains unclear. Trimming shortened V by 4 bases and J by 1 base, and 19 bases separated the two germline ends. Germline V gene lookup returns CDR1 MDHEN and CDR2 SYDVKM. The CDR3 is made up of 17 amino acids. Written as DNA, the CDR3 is TGTGCCAGCAGTTCAGGAACCTATGGCCTTTCGAACACTGAAGCTTTCTTT. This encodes CASSSGTYGLSNTEAFF.

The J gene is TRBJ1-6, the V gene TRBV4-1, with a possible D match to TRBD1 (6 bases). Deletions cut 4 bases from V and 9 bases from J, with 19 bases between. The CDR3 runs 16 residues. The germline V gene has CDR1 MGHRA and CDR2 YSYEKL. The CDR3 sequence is CASSPQQGGGSSPLHF. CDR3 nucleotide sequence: TGCGCCAGCAGCCCACAACAGGGAGGTGGTAGTTCACCCCTCCACTTT.

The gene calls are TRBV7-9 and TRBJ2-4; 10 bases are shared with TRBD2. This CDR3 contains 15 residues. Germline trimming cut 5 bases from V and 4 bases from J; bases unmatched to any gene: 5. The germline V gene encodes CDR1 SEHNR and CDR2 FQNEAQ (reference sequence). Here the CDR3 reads CASSQAGGSKNIQYF. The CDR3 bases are TGTGCCAGCAGCCAAGCGGGAGGGTCGAAAAACATTCAGTACTTC.

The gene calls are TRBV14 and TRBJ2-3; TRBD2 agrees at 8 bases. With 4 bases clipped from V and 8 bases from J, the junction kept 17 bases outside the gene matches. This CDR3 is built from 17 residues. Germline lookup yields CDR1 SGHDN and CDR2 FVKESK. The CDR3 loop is CASSRGGLAGDRGTQYF. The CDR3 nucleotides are TGTGCCAGCAGCCGCGGAGGACTAGCAGGAGATCGGGGTACGCAGTATTTT.

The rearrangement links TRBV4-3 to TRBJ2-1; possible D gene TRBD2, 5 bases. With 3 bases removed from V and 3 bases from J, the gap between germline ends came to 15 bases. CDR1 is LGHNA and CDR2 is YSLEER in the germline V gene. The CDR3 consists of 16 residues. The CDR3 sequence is CASSQITRAVYNEQFF. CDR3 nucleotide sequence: TGCGCCAGCAGCCAGATCACGAGGGCAGTCTACAATGAGCAGTTCTTC.

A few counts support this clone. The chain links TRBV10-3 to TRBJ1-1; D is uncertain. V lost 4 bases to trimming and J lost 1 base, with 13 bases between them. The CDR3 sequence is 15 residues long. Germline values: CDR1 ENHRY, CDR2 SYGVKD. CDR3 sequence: CAISGMAGENTEAFF. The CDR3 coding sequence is TGTGCCATCAGTGGTATGGCAGGTGAGAACACTGAAGCTTTCTTT.